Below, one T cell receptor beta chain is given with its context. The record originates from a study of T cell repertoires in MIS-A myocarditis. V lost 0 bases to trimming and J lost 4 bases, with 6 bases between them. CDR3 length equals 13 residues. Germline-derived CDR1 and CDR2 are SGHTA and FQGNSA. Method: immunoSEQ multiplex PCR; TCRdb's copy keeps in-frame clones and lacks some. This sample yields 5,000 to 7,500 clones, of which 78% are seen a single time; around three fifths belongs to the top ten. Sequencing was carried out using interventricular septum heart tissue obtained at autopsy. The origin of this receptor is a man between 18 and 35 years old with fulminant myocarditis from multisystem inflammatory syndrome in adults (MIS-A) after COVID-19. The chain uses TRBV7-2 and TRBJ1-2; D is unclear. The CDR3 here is CASSLAEGYGYTF. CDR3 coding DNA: TGTGCCAGCAGCTTAGCGGAGGGCTATGGCTACACCTTC.